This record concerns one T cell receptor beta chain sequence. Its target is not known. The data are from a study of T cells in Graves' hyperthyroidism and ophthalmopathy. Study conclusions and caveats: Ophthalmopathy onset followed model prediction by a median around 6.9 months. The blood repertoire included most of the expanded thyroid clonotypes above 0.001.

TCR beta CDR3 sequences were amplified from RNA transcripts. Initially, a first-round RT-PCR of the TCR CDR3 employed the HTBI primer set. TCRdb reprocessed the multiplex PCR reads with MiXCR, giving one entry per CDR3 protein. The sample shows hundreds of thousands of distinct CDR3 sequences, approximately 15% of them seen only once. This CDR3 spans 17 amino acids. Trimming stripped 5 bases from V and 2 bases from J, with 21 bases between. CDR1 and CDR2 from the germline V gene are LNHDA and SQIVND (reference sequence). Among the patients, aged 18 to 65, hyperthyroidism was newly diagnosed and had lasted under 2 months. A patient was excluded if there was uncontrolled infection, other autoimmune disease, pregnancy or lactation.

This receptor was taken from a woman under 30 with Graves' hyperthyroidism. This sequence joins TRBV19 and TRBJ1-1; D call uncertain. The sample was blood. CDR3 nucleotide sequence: TGTGCCAGTAGTCCGGTTACATCCTACACGGATAACACTGAAGCTTTCTTT. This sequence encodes CASSPVTSYTDNTEAFF.